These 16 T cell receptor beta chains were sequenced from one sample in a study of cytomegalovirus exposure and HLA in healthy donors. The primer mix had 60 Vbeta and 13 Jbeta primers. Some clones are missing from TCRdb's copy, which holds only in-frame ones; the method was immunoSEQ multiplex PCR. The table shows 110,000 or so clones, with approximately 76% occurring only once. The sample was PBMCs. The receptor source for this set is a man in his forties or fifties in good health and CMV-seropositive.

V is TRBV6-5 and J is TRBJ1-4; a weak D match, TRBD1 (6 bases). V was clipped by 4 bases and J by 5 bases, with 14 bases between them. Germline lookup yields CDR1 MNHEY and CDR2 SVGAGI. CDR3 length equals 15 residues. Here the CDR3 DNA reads TGTGCCAGCAGTTTAGAGACAGGTTCGAATGAAAAACTGTTTTTT. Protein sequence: CASSLETGSNEKLFF.

CDR3 sequence (DNA): TGTGCCAGCAGCTTGTTGGAGGGTACGGTTGGAAACACCATATATTTT. Translated, it gives CASSLLEGTVGNTIYF. The V call is TRBV5-5, the J call TRBJ1-3; D not resolved. The germline V and J ends were trimmed by 1 base and 3 bases, with 14 bases remaining between them. Germline V gene sequence: CDR1 SGHKS, CDR2 YYEKEE (reference sequence). This CDR3 contains 16 residues.

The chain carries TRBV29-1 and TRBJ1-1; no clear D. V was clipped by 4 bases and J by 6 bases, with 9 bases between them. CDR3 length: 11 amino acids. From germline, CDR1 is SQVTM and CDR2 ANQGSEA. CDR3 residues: CSVVVGAEAFF. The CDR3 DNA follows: TGCAGCGTTGTGGTGGGCGCTGAAGCTTTCTTT.

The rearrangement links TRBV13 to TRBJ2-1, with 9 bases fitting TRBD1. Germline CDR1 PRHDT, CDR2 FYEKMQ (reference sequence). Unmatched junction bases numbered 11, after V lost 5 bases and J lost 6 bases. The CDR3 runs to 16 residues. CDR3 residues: CASSPVPDRGSNEQFF. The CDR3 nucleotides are TGTGCCAGCAGCCCAGTACCGGACAGGGGAAGCAATGAGCAGTTCTTC.

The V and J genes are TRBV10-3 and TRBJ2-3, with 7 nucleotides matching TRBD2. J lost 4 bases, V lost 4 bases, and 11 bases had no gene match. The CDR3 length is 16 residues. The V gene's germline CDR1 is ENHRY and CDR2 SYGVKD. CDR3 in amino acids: CAISGGKRGVADTQYF. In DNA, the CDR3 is TGTGCCATCAGTGGTGGGAAACGGGGGGTCGCAGATACGCAGTATTTT.

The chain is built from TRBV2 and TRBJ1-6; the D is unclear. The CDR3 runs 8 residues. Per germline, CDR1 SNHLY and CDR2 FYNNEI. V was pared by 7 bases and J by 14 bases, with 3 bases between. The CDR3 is CASNTLHF. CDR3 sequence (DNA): TGTGCCAGCAATACCCTCCACTTT.

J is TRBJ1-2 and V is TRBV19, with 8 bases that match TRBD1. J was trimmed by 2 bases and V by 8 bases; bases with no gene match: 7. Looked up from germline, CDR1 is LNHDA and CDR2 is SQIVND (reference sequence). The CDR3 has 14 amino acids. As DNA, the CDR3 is TGTGCCAGTTCACCCCGGACAGGGAACTATGGCTACACCTTC. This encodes CASSPRTGNYGYTF.

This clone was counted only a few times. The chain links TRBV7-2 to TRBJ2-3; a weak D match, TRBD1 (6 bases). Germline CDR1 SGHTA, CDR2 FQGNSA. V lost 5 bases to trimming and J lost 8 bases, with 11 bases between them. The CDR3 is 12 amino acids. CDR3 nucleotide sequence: TGTGCCAGCAGCCCAGGGGCTGTTACGCAGTATTTT. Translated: CASSPGAVTQYF. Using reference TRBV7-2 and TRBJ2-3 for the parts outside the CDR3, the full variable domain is GAGVSQSPSNKVTEKGKDVELRCDPISGHTALYWYRQSLGQGLEFLIYFQGNSAPDKSGLPSDRFSAERTGGSVSTLTIQRTQQEDSAVYLCASSPGAVTQYFGPGTRLTVL.

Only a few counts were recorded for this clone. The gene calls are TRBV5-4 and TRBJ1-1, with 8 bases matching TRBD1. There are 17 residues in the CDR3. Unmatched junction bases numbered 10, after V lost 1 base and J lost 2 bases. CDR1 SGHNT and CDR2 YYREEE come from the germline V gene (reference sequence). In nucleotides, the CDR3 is TGTGCCAGCAGCTTGACCGGGACAGGACTGACAAACACTGAAGCTTTCTTT. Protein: CASSLTGTGLTNTEAFF.

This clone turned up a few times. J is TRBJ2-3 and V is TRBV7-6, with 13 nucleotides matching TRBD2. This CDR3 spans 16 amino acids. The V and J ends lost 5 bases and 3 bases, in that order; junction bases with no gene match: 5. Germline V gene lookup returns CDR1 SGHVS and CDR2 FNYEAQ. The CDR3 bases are TGTGCCAGCAGCCGAACTAGCGGGAGGGGGACAGATACGCAGTATTTT. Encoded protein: CASSRTSGRGTDTQYF. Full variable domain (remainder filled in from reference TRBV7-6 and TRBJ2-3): GAGVSQSPRYKVTKRGQDVALRCDPISGHVSLYWYRQALGQGPEFLTYFNYEAQQDKSGLPNDRFSAERPEGSISTLTIQRTEQRDSAMYRCASSRTSGRGTDTQYFGPGTRLTVL.

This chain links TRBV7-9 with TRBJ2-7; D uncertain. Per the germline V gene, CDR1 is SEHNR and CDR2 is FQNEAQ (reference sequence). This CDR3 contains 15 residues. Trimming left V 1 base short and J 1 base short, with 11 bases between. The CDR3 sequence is CASSLDEYRSYEQYF. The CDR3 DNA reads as TGTGCCAGCAGCTTAGACGAATACAGATCCTACGAGCAGTACTTC. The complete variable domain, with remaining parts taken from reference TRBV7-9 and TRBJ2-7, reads DTGVSQNPRHKITKRGQNVTFRCDPISEHNRLYWYRQTLGQGPEFLTYFQNEAQLEKSRLLSDRFSAERPKGSFSTLEIQRTEQGDSAMYLCASSLDEYRSYEQYFGPGTRLTVT.

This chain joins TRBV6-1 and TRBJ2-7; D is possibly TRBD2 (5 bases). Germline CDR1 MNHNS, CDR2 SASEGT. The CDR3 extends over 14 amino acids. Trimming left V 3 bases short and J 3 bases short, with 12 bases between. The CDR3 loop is CASSDREWVYEQYF. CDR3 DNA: TGTGCCAGCAGTGATAGGGAGTGGGTCTACGAGCAGTACTTC.

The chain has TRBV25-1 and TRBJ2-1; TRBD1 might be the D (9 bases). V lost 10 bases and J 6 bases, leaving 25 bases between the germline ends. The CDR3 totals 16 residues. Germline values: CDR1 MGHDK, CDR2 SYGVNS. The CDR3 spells CATREGAGTGLNEQFF. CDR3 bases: TGTGCCACCCGGGAGGGGGCCGGGACAGGGCTCAATGAGCAGTTCTTC.

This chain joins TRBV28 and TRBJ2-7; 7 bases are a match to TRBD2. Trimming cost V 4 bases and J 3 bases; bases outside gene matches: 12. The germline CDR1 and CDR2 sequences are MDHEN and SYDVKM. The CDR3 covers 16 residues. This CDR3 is CASSSATAGALYEQYF. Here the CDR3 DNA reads TGTGCCAGCAGTTCCGCCACGGCGGGAGCCCTCTACGAGCAGTACTTC.

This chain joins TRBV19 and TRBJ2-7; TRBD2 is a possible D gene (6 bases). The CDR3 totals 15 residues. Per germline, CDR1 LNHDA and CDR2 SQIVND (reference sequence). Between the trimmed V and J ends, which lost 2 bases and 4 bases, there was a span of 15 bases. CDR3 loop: CASSITSTGGYEQYF. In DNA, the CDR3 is TGTGCCAGTAGTATAACCTCGACCGGGGGATACGAGCAGTACTTC.

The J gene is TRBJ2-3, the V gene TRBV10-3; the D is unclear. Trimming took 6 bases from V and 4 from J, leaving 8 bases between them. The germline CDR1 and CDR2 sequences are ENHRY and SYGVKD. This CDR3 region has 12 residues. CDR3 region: CAISLRSDTQYF. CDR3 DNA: TGTGCCATCAGCCTGAGATCAGATACGCAGTATTTT.